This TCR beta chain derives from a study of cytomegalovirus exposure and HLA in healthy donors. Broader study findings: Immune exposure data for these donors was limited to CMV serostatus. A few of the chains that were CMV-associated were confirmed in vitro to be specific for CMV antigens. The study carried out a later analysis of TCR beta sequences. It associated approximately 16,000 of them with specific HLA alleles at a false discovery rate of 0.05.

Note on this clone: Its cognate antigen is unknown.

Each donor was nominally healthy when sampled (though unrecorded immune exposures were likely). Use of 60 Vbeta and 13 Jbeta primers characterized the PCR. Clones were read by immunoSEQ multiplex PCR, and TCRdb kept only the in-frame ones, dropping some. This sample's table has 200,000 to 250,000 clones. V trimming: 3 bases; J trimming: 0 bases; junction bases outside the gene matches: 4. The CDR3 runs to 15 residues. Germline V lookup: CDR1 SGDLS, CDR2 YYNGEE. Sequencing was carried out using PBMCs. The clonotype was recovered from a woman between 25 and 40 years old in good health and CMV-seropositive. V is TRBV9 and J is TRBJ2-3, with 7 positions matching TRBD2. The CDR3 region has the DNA TGTGCCAGCAGCGCAGGACTAGACAGCACAGATACGCAGTATTTT. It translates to CASSAGLDSTDTQYF.